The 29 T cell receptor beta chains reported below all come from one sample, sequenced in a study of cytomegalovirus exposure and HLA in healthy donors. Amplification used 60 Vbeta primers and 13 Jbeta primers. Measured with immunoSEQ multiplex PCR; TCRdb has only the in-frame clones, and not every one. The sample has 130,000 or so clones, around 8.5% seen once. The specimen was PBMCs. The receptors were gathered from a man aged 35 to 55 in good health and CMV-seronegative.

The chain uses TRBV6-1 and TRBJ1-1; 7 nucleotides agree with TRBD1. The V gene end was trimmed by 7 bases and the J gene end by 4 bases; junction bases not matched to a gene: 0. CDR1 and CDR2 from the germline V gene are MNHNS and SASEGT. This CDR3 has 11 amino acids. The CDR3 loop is CASNRGTEAFF. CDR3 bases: TGTGCCAGCAACAGGGGCACTGAAGCTTTCTTT.

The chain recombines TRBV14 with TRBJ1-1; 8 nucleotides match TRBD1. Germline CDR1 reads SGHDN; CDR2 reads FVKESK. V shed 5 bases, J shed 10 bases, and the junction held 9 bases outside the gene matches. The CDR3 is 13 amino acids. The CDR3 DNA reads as TGTGCCAGCAGCTATCAGGACAGGGACGGAGCTTTCTTT. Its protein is CASSYQDRDGAFF.

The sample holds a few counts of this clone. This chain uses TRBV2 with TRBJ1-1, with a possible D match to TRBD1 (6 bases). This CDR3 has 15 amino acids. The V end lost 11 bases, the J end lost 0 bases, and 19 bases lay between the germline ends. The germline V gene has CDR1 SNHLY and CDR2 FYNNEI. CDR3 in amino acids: CAGTQGRVMNTEAFF. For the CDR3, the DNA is TGTGCCGGGACGCAGGGGAGGGTGATGAACACTGAAGCTTTCTTT.

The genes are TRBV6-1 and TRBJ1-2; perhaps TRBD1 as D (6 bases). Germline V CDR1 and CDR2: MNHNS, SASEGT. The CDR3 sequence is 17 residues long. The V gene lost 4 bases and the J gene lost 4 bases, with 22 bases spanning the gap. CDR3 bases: TGTGCCAGCAGTGTTAGCTCCAGCCGGGACACCTTCTATGGCTACACCTTC. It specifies CASSVSSSRDTFYGYTF.

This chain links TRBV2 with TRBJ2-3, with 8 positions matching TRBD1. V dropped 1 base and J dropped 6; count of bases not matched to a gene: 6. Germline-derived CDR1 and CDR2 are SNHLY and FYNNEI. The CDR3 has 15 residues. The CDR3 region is CASSEEAGGADTQYF. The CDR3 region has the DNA TGTGCCAGCAGTGAAGAGGCAGGGGGCGCGGATACGCAGTATTTT.

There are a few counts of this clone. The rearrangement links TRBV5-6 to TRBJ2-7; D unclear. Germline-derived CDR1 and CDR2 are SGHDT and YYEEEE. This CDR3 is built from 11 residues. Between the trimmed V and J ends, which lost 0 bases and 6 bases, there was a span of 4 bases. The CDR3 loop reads CASSLVSEQYF. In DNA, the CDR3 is TGTGCCAGCAGCTTGGTGAGCGAGCAGTACTTC.

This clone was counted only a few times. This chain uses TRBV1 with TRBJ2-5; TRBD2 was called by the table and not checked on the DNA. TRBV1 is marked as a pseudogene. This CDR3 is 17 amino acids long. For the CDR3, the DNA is TGCACCAGCAGCCCGACTCCACAGCGGGGGGGCCAAGAGACCCAGTACTTC. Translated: CTSSPTPQRGGQETQYF.

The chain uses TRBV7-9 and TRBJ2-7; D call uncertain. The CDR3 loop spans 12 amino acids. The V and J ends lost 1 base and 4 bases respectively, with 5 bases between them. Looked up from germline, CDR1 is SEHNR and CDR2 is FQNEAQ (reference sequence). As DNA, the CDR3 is TGTGCCAGCAGCTTAGATCCATACGAGCAGTACTTC. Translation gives CASSLDPYEQYF.

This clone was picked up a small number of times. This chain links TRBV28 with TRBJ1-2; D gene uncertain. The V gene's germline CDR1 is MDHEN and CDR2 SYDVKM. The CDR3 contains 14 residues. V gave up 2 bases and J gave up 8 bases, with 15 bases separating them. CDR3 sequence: CASSLPVHEGGYTF. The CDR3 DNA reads TGTGCCAGCAGTTTACCGGTGCACGAGGGAGGCTACACCTTC.

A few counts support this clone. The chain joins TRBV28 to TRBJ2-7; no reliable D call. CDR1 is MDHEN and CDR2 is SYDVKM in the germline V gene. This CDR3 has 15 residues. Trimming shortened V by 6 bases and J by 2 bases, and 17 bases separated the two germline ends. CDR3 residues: CASSRSAQAPYEQYF. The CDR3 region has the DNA TGTGCCAGCAGCCGATCGGCTCAGGCTCCCTACGAGCAGTACTTC.

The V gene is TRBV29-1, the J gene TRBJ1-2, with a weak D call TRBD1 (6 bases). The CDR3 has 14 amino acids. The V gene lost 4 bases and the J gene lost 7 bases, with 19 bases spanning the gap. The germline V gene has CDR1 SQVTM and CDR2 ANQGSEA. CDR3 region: CSVGAGASSGGYTF. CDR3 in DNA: TGCAGCGTTGGGGCAGGGGCCAGTTCGGGTGGCTACACCTTC.

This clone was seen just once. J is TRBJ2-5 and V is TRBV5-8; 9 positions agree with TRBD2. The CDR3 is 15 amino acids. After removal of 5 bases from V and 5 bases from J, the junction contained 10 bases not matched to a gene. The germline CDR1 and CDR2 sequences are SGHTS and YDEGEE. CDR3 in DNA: TGTGCCAGCAGTTTAGCGGGGGCGACGCGGGAGACCCAGTACTTC. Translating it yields CASSLAGATRETQYF.

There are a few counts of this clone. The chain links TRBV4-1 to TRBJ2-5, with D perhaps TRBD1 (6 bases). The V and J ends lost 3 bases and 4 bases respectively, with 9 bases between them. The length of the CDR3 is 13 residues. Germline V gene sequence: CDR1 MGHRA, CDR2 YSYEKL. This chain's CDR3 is CASSQDSLETQYF. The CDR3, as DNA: TGCGCCAGCAGCCAGGACAGTTTAGAGACCCAGTACTTC.

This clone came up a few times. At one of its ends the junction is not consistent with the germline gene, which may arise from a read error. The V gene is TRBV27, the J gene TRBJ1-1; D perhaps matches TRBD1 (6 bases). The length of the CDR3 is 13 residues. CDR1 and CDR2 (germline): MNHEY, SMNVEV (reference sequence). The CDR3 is CASSFGWDTEAFF. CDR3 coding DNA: TGTGCCAGCAGTTTTGGGTGGGACACTGAAGCCTTCTTT.

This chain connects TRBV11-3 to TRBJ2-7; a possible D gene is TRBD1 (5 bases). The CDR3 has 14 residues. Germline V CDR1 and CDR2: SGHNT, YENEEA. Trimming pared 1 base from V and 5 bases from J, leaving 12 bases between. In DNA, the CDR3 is TGTGCCAGCAGCTTAGGTAAATTAGGGGACGAGCAGTACTTC. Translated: CASSLGKLGDEQYF.

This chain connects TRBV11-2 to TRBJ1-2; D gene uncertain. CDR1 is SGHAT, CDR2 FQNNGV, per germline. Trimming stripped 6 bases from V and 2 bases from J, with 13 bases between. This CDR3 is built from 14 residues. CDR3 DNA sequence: TGTGCCAGCAGAGTCTCGGCACAGAACTATGGCTACACCTTC. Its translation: CASRVSAQNYGYTF.

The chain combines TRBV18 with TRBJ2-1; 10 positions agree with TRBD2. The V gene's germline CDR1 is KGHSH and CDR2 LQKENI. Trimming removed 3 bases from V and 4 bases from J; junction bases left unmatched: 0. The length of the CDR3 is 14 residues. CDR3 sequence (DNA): TGTGCCAGCTCACCTAGCGGGGGGTACAATGAGCAGTTCTTC. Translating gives CASSPSGGYNEQFF.

CDR3 DNA: TGTGCCAGCAGATTAAGGGGGTTTATGGATACTGAAGCTTTCTTT. It is translated as CASRLRGFMDTEAFF. The chain uses TRBV6-5 and TRBJ1-1, with a weak D call TRBD1 (6 bases). This CDR3 comprises 15 residues. V was cut by 6 bases and J by 5 bases, with 19 bases left in between. Germline assignment: CDR1 MNHEY and CDR2 SVGAGI.

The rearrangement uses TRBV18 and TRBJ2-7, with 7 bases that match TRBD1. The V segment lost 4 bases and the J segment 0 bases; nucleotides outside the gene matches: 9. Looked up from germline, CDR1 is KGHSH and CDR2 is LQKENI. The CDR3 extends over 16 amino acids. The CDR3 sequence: CASSLTGTASSYEQYF. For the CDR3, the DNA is TGTGCCAGCTCACTCACCGGGACAGCGAGCTCCTACGAGCAGTACTTC.

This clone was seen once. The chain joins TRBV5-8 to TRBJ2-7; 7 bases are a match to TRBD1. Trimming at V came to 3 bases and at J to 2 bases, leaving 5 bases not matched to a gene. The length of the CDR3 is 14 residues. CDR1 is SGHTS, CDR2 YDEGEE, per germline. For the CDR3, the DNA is TGTGCCAGCAGCTACCGGGACAGAACCTACGAGCAGTACTTC. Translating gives CASSYRDRTYEQYF. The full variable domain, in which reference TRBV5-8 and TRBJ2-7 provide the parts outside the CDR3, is EAGVTQSPTHLIKTRGQQATLRCSPISGHTSVYWYQQALGLGLQFLLWYDEGEERNRGNFPPRFSGRQFPNYSSELNVNALELEDSALYLCASSYRDRTYEQYFGPGTRLTVT.

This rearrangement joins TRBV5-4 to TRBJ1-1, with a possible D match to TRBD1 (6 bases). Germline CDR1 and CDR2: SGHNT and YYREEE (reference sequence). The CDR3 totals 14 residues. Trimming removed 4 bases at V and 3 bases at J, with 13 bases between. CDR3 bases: TGTGCCAGCAGCGTACAGGGCTTGGACACTGAAGCTTTCTTT. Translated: CASSVQGLDTEAFF.

CDR3 coding DNA: TGTGCCAGCAGCCCCCTCGGGGGGGGAATGAACACTGAAGCTTTCTTT. Translating it yields CASSPLGGGMNTEAFF. The rearrangement links TRBV14 to TRBJ1-1; maybe TRBD1 (5 bases). This CDR3 is built from 16 residues. V gave up 4 bases and J gave up 0 bases, with 15 bases separating them. The germline V gene has CDR1 SGHDN and CDR2 FVKESK.

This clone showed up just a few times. The CDR3 sequence: CASSYPAEDTQYF. The CDR3 nucleotides are TGTGCCAGCAGTTACCCAGCGGAAGATACGCAGTATTTT. The chain combines TRBV6-5 with TRBJ2-3, with a possible D match to TRBD2 (5 bases). V was shortened by 2 bases and J by 5 bases, with 8 bases between the two germline ends. CDR1 is MNHEY, CDR2 SVGAGI, per germline. CDR3 length: 13 amino acids.

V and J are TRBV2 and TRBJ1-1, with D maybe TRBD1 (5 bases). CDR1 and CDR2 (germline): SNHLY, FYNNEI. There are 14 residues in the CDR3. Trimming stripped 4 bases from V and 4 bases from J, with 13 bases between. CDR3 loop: CASSGSRAGTEAFF. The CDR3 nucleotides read TGTGCCAGCAGTGGTTCCAGGGCTGGCACTGAAGCTTTCTTT.

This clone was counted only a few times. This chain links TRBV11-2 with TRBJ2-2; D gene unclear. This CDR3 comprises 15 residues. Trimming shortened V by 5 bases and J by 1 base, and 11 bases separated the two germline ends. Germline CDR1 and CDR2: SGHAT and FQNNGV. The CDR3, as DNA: TGTGCCAGCAGCCCATTGAGAGGGAACACCGGGGAGCTGTTTTTT. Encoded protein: CASSPLRGNTGELFF.

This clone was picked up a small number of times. CDR3 DNA: TGTGCCAGCAGTTCACAGGGTGGCGACAACATTCAGTACTTC. It translates to CASSSQGGDNIQYF. This chain joins TRBV5-6 and TRBJ2-4; weak D call: TRBD1 (6 bases). CDR1 and CDR2 from the germline V gene are SGHDT and YYEEEE. The CDR3 covers 14 residues. Trimming pared 5 bases from V and 7 bases from J, leaving 16 bases between.

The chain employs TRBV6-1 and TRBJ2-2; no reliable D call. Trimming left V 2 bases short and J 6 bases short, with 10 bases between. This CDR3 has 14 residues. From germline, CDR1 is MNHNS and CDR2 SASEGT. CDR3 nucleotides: TGTGCCAGCAGTGAATCTTGGAGTCCCGGGGAGCTGTTTTTT. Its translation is CASSESWSPGELFF.

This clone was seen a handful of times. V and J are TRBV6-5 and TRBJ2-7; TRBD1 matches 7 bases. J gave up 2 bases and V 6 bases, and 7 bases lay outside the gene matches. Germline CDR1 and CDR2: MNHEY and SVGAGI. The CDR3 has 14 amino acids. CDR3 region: CASSRTGITYEQYF. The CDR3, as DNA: TGTGCCAGCAGCAGGACAGGAATAACCTACGAGCAGTACTTC.

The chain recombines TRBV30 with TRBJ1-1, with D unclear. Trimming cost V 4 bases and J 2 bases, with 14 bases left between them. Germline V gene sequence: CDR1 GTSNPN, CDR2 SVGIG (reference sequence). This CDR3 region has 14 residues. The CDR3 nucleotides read TGTGCCTGGACCTTCGGACGGGAAAACACTGAAGCTTTCTTT. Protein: CAWTFGRENTEAFF.